Presented here are 3 T cell receptor beta chains from one specimen sequenced in a study of T-cell reconstitution after alpha-beta-depleted transplantation in children. Molecular barcoding with unique molecular identifiers was used for the TCRbeta library. TCRdb used MiXCR to reprocess the PCR reads, holding one entry per CDR3 protein. This repertoire shows more than 200,000 distinct CDR3 sequences, 7.5% to 9.5% found once; its top ten account for approximately 40%. The source was PBMCs, mostly from graft donor cells, collected 360 days after TCRalphabeta/CD19-depleted stem cell transplant. The receptors derive from a male patient between 2 and 10 years old who had a stem cell transplant for acute myeloid leukemia, so the T cells may come from the graft donor.

The V gene is TRBV6-5, the J gene TRBJ1-4, with 7 positions matching TRBD1. Germline loops: CDR1 MNHEY, CDR2 SVGAGI. V lost 6 bases, J lost 4 bases, and 8 bases stayed unmatched. CDR3 size: 15 residues. The CDR3 nucleotides read TGTGCCAGCAGCTATAAGGGACAGAATAATGAAAAACTGTTTTTT. It yields the protein CASSYKGQNNEKLFF.

The chain carries TRBV20-1 and TRBJ2-1; a possible D gene is TRBD2 (6 bases). From germline, CDR1 is DFQATT and CDR2 SNEGSKA (reference sequence). Trimming cost V 5 bases and J 8 bases, with 22 bases left between them. The CDR3 runs 15 residues. CDR3 sequence reads: CSAPLFAGLGDEQFF. The CDR3, as DNA: TGCAGTGCTCCCCTTTTCGCGGGGCTGGGGGATGAGCAGTTCTTC.

This clonotype was counted only a few times. The rearrangement uses TRBV5-1 and TRBJ2-3; D call uncertain. Germline V gene data show CDR1 as SGHRS and CDR2 as YFSETQ. The CDR3 has 14 residues. Trimming took 4 bases from V and 4 from J, leaving 13 bases between them. The CDR3 nucleotides read TGCGCCAGCAGCCCACCAGAGCACGCAGATACGCAGTATTTT. As protein: CASSPPEHADTQYF.